The 23 T cell receptor beta chains given below trace back to one sample, sequenced in a study of T cell repertoires in ileal Crohn's disease. Time point of the sample: proximal margin of the surgical specimen (macroscopically non-inflamed). Profiled with immunoSEQ multiplex PCR; TCRdb holds only in-frame clones, not every one. The table lists 5,500 to 9,000 clones, 55% to 75% of them singletons. The sequenced sample consisted of ileal tissue. These receptors all come from an adult with Crohn's disease.

This chain connects TRBV9 to TRBJ2-1, with D possibly being TRBD2 (5 bases). Germline V CDR1 and CDR2: SGDLS, YYNGEE. Trimming took off 2 bases at V and 9 bases at J, with 15 bases between the two ends. The CDR3 spans 14 residues. The CDR3 nucleotides are TGTGCCAGCAGCGTTTTTTCCCTTGGAGGTGAGCAGTTCTTC. Translating it yields CASSVFSLGGEQFF.

The chain is built from TRBV7-8 and TRBJ1-3, with TRBD1 as a possible D gene (6 bases). CDR1 is SGHVS and CDR2 is FQNEAQ in the germline V gene. This CDR3 has 15 amino acids. The V end was cut by 6 bases, the J end by 4 bases, with 16 bases between. This CDR3 is CASRGHASGGNTIYF. For the CDR3, the DNA is TGTGCCAGCAGGGGACACGCATCTGGAGGAAACACCATATATTTT.

Of note for this clone: Germline and junction disagree at one end, which may indicate a read error. The chain carries TRBV6-1 and TRBJ1-3; 7 bases match TRBD1. Looked up from germline, CDR1 is MNHNS and CDR2 is SASEGT. The CDR3 runs 11 residues. This chain's CDR3 is CASSDYGQVRF. CDR3 nucleotide sequence: TGTGCCAGCAGTGATTACGGACAGGTTCGGTTT.

The J gene is TRBJ1-4, the V gene TRBV29-1, with D uncertain. The CDR3 loop spans 17 amino acids. V was clipped by 6 bases and J by 10 bases, with 30 bases between them. The germline CDR1 and CDR2 sequences are SQVTM and ANQGSEA. The CDR3 loop is CSVGETRGAPGRGKLFF. The CDR3 nucleotides are TGCAGCGTCGGCGAAACTCGTGGAGCTCCCGGTCGGGGAAAACTGTTTTTT.

The chain uses TRBV7-9 and TRBJ1-1; 9 bases are shared with TRBD1. Germline V gene lookup returns CDR1 SEHNR and CDR2 FQNEAQ (reference sequence). This CDR3 region has 15 residues. The V gene end was trimmed by 5 bases and the J gene end by 1 base; junction bases not matched to a gene: 5. The CDR3, as DNA: TGTGCCAGCAGCCTCCTGACAGGGGGGAACACTGAAGCTTTCTTT. It translates to CASSLLTGGNTEAFF.

The sample holds a few counts of this clone. The chain couples TRBV28 to TRBJ2-7; TRBD2 agrees at 13 bases. The CDR3 is 14 residues long. In germline, CDR1 is MDHEN, CDR2 SYDVKM. With 5 bases clipped from V and 6 bases from J, the junction kept 4 bases outside the gene matches. The CDR3 region has the DNA TGTGCCAGCAGTCGGACTAGCGGGAGCTCCGAGCAGTACTTC. This translates into CASSRTSGSSEQYF.

V usage is TRBV4-1 and J usage is TRBJ2-3, with D perhaps TRBD1 (5 bases). The CDR3 runs 15 residues. Trimming removed 2 bases from V and 0 bases from J, with 9 bases in between. Germline lookup yields CDR1 MGHRA and CDR2 YSYEKL. The CDR3: CASSQQGLSTDTQYF. The CDR3 nucleotides read TGCGCCAGCAGCCAACAGGGCCTGAGCACAGATACGCAGTATTTT.

The rearrangement uses TRBV19 and TRBJ1-2, with TRBD1 as a possible D gene (5 bases). Trimming removed 3 bases at V and 4 bases at J, with 18 bases between. There are 16 residues in the CDR3. Germline V lookup: CDR1 LNHDA, CDR2 SQIVND (reference sequence). CDR3 residues: CASSIIPPREFYGYTF. CDR3 sequence (DNA): TGTGCCAGTAGTATCATCCCTCCCAGGGAGTTCTATGGCTACACCTTC. The full variable domain, in which reference TRBV19 and TRBJ1-2 provide the parts outside the CDR3, is DGGITQSPKYLFRKEGQNVTLSCEQNLNHDAMYWYRQDPGQGLRLIYYSQIVNDFQKGDIAEGYSVSREKKESFPLTVTSAQKNPTAFYLCASSIIPPREFYGYTFGSGTRLTVV.

The V and J genes are TRBV13 and TRBJ1-1; maybe TRBD1 (5 bases). The ends were cut back, 6 bases at V and 0 bases at J, with 14 bases in the middle. This CDR3 contains 15 residues. In germline, CDR1 is PRHDT, CDR2 FYEKMQ (reference sequence). The CDR3 bases are TGTGCCAGCAGGTTACGCGGGGGTTTGAACACTGAAGCTTTCTTT. Protein sequence: CASRLRGGLNTEAFF.

This chain joins TRBV5-1 and TRBJ2-3; D perhaps matches TRBD2 (7 bases). With 1 base removed from V and 2 bases from J, the gap between germline ends came to 14 bases. The CDR3 sequence is 16 residues long. CDR1 SGHRS and CDR2 YFSETQ come from the germline V gene. As DNA, the CDR3 is TGCGCCAGCAGCTTGTTCCGGGGGGCTACCACAGATACGCAGTATTTT. Encoded protein: CASSLFRGATTDTQYF.

This clone came up once. J is TRBJ2-7 and V is TRBV5-1; the D gene is possibly TRBD2 (6 bases). Trimming removed 4 bases at V and 3 bases at J, with 26 bases between. Germline V gene sequence: CDR1 SGHRS, CDR2 YFSETQ. This CDR3 has 18 residues. As DNA, the CDR3 is TGCGCCAGCAGCCTCCGGGCGGGAACTTCGATTGGATTCTACGAGCAGTACTTC. It yields the protein CASSLRAGTSIGFYEQYF.

The chain is built from TRBV5-5 and TRBJ1-1, with a weak D call TRBD1 (6 bases). CDR3 size: 14 residues. The V gene lost 4 bases and the J gene lost 5 bases, with 15 bases spanning the gap. Per the germline V gene, CDR1 is SGHKS and CDR2 is YYEKEE (reference sequence). For the CDR3, the DNA is TGTGCCAGCAGCGCCCGACAGGCGGGTACTGAAGCTTTCTTT. This translates into CASSARQAGTEAFF.

This clone was detected a few times. The chain carries TRBV27 and TRBJ2-7, with 8 bases that match TRBD2. Trimming removed 1 base from V and 3 bases from J; junction bases left unmatched: 5. Looked up from germline, CDR1 is MNHEY and CDR2 is SMNVEV (reference sequence). This CDR3 has 15 amino acids. The CDR3 bases are TGTGCCAGCAGTTTATTACTAGCGGAGAACTACGAGCAGTACTTC. Translating it yields CASSLLLAENYEQYF.

The J gene is TRBJ1-4, the V gene TRBV4-1; D is possibly TRBD1 (6 bases). V was clipped by 0 bases and J by 2 bases, with 13 bases between them. The CDR3 extends over 17 amino acids. Germline V gene data show CDR1 as MGHRA and CDR2 as YSYEKL. CDR3 coding DNA: TGCGCCAGCAGCCAAGATTTGGGGGGCGCGACTAATGAAAAACTGTTTTTT. Residues: CASSQDLGGATNEKLFF.

The CDR3 region is CASRVTANTGELFF. The DNA for the CDR3 is TGTGCCAGCAGGGTTACCGCGAACACCGGGGAGCTGTTTTTT. The chain employs TRBV2 and TRBJ2-2; D gene ambiguous. Germline V gene sequence: CDR1 SNHLY, CDR2 FYNNEI. This CDR3 is 14 amino acids long. Trimming pared 6 bases from V and 0 bases from J, leaving 8 bases between.

This clone is classed as medium-sized. This rearrangement joins TRBV18 to TRBJ2-7; the match to TRBD1 covers 9 bases. With 4 bases clipped from V and 7 bases from J, the junction kept 8 bases outside the gene matches. The germline V gene encodes CDR1 KGHSH and CDR2 LQKENI. The CDR3 contains 14 residues. The CDR3 DNA follows: TGTGCCAGCTCACAGAACAGGGGGCGGTTAGAGCAGTACTTC. This encodes CASSQNRGRLEQYF.

V usage is TRBV5-4 and J usage is TRBJ2-7; 7 bases match TRBD1. J gave up 5 bases and V 3 bases, and 2 bases lay outside the gene matches. CDR1 SGHNT and CDR2 YYREEE come from the germline V gene (reference sequence). The CDR3 is 12 residues long. CDR3 in DNA: TGTGCCAGCAGCTCCAGGGGGAACGAGCAGTACTTC. Translation: CASSSRGNEQYF.

The V call is TRBV28, the J call TRBJ1-2; 7 nucleotides line up with TRBD1. V shed 9 bases and J 3 bases; nucleotides not matched to a gene: 13. In germline, CDR1 is MDHEN, CDR2 SYDVKM. The CDR3 sequence is 15 residues long. CDR3 DNA sequence: TGTGCCAGTATGAACCGCGACAGGGTTGACTATGGCTACACCTTC. This encodes CASMNRDRVDYGYTF.

This clone was detected only a few times. V usage is TRBV30 and J usage is TRBJ2-7, with TRBD2 as a possible D gene (6 bases). V lost 2 bases, J lost 2 bases, and 7 bases lay in between. The germline V gene has CDR1 GTSNPN and CDR2 SVGIG (reference sequence). This CDR3 is 12 amino acids long. The CDR3 DNA is TGTGCCTGGAGTTCGGGGGCCTACGAGCAGTACTTC. As protein: CAWSSGAYEQYF.

This clone is a singleton in its sample. The chain recombines TRBV5-1 with TRBJ2-7, with TRBD1 identical over 8 bases. The V and J ends lost 0 bases and 4 bases, in that order; junction bases with no gene match: 3. CDR3 size: 14 residues. Germline lookup yields CDR1 SGHRS and CDR2 YFSETQ. In nucleotides, the CDR3 is TGCGCCAGCAGCTTGGGTACAGGGGGGTACGAGCAGTACTTC. This gives the protein CASSLGTGGYEQYF. The entire variable domain, with the rest obtained from reference TRBV5-1 and TRBJ2-7, is as follows: KAGVTQTPRYLIKTRGQQVTLSCSPISGHRSVSWYQQTPGQGLQFLFEYFSETQRNKGNFPGRFSGRQFSNSRSEMNVSTLELGDSALYLCASSLGTGGYEQYFGPGTRLTVT.

The gene calls are TRBV6-6 and TRBJ1-1; no clear D. The CDR3 sequence is 14 residues long. The ends were cut back, 3 bases at V and 7 bases at J, with 15 bases in the middle. Germline CDR1 reads MNHNY; CDR2 reads SVGAGI (reference sequence). The CDR3: CASSYSGRRVEAFF. CDR3 in DNA: TGTGCCAGCAGTTATTCGGGCAGGAGGGTTGAAGCTTTCTTT.

The chain combines TRBV11-2 with TRBJ2-1; D remains ambiguous. Trimming removed 4 bases from V and 0 bases from J, with 10 bases in between. CDR3 length equals 15 residues. Germline V gives CDR1 SGHAT, CDR2 FQNNGV. In DNA form, the CDR3 reads TGTGCCAGCAGCTCCGACTGGAACTCCTACAATGAGCAGTTCTTC. This codes for CASSSDWNSYNEQFF.

The chain joins TRBV9 to TRBJ2-3; D ambiguous. V lost 1 base and J lost 3, with 15 bases in between. This CDR3 spans 16 amino acids. The V gene's germline CDR1 is SGDLS and CDR2 YYNGEE. The CDR3 coding sequence is TGTGCCAGCAGCGTAATGGGATCCGGCTTGACAGATACGCAGTATTTT. This translates into CASSVMGSGLTDTQYF.